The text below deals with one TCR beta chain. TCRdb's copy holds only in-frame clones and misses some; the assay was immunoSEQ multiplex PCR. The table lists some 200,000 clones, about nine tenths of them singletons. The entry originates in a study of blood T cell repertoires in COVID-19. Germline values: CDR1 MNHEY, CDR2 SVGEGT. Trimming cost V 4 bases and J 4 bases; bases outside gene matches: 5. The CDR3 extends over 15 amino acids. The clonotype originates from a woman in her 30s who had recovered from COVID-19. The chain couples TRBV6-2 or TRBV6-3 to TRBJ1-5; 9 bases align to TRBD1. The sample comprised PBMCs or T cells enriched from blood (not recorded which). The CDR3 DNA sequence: TGTGCCAGCAGTTCCGTCGACAGGGGGAATCAGCCCCAGCATTTT. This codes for CASSSVDRGNQPQHF.